This T cell receptor beta chain came from a study of radiation and T cells in renal cell carcinoma. Whole-study results and caveats: Top 100 clonotypes averaged approximately 50% in irradiated versus approximately 45% in nephrectomy-only tumors.

This clone has a handful of counts. The antigen remains unidentified. Germline V gene data show CDR1 as SGHDN and CDR2 as FVKESK. The CDR3 totals 15 residues. Trimming left V 1 base short and J 4 bases short, with 10 bases between. Treatment indicated: treatment-naive control, cytoreductive nephrectomy. Control tumors came from treatment-naive patients without prior radiation. Sequenced control tumors were from more than ten males and several females, median age around 61. Clones were sequenced by immunoSEQ multiplex PCR, and TCRdb holds only the in-frame ones, with some missing. The sample contains roughly 21,000 clones, approximately 54% of which appear only once.

The source material was tumor tissue, sampled from a patient whose treatment was nephrectomy without radiotherapy. This clonotype originated in a human donor with renal cell carcinoma. This chain uses TRBV14 with TRBJ1-4; D not certain. CDR3 nucleotides: TGTGCCAGCAGCCAAGCCACCCAGCTTAATGAAAAACTGTTTTTT. As protein: CASSQATQLNEKLFF.